The rows below give T cell receptor beta chains drawn from one sample of a study of human versus mouse CDR3 diversity and MHC coevolution. Sequenced by immunoSEQ multiplex PCR; TCRdb stores in-frame clones only, minus some. Among about 60,000 clones, 94% were seen once, and the ten largest hold under 20%. Sequencing used naive CD4+ T cells from blood. These receptors originate from a person in their sixties in good health. CDR3s include the opening cysteine and the closing phenylalanine or tryptophan.

J gene: TRBJ1-5; V gene: TRBV4-1; CDR3 protein: CASSQVLVANQPQHF
J gene: TRBJ1-1; V gene: TRBV5-1; CDR3 protein: CASSLSGTGGRDTEAFF
J gene: TRBJ1-1; V gene: TRBV20-1; CDR3 protein: CSAFRNTEAFF
J gene: TRBJ2-7; V gene: TRBV6-5; CDR3 protein: CASSYSSRDEPYEQYF
J gene: TRBJ1-5; V gene: TRBV2; CDR3 protein: CASSVTGQGNQPQHF
J gene: TRBJ2-7; V gene: TRBV7-2; CDR3 protein: CASSLTGGSYEQYF
J gene: TRBJ1-4; V gene: TRBV7-7; CDR3 protein: CASSLDLGEKLFF
J gene: TRBJ2-1; V gene: TRBV25-1; CDR3 protein: CASSEQGAGGTQQFF
J gene: TRBJ2-7; V gene: TRBV18; CDR3 protein: CASSPRDRVSYEQYF
J gene: TRBJ1-1; V gene: TRBV5-4; CDR3 protein: CASSQGQGVILTNEAFF
J gene: TRBJ2-5; V gene: TRBV11-3; CDR3 protein: CASSLGWGGTQYF
J gene: TRBJ2-3; V gene: TRBV19; CDR3 protein: CASSIGAGQADTQYF
J gene: TRBJ2-2; V gene: TRBV11-2; CDR3 protein: CASSLGGQGHTGELFF
J gene: TRBJ1-1; V gene: TRBV11-3; CDR3 protein: CASSLEGQGANTEAFF
J gene: TRBJ1-2; V gene: TRBV6-5; CDR3 protein: CASKLDRAGYGYTF
J gene: TRBJ1-3; V gene: TRBV10-2; CDR3 protein: CASSEFGGADTIYF